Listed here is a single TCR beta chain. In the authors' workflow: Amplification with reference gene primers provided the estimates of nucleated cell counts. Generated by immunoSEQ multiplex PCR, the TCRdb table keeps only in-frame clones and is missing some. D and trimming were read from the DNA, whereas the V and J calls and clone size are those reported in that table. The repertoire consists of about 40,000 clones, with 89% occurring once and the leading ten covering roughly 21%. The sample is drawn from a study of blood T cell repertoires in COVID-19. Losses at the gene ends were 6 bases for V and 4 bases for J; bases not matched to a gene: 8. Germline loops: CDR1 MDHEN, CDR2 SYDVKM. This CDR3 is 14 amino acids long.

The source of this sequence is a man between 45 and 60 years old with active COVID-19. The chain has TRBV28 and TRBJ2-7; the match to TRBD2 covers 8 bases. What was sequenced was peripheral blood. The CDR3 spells CASRSSGSKYEQYF. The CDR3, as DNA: TGTGCCAGCAGATCGAGCGGGAGTAAATACGAGCAGTACTTC.